The 30 T cell receptor beta chains below were found in one sample sequenced in a study of T cells after yellow fever vaccination. MiXCR was run by TCRdb on the 5' RACE reads, yielding one entry per CDR3 protein. The sample carries 450,000 to 550,000 distinct CDR3 sequences, 21% recorded once. This sample comprised PBMCs, obtained more than 20 days after the first yellow fever vaccination. The receptors come from a young man who received the YFV17D yellow fever vaccine.

This clonotype was seen more than once but under ten times. The chain has TRBV6-5 and TRBJ2-5; possibly TRBD1 or TRBD2 for D (5 bases each). The V end lost 4 bases, the J end lost 5 bases, and 8 bases lay between the germline ends. The CDR3 totals 12 residues. Germline V gives CDR1 MNHEY, CDR2 SVGAGI. In DNA, the CDR3 is TGTGCCAGCAGTTCCGAGGGGGAGACCCAGTACTTC. Translating it yields CASSSEGETQYF.

The chain employs TRBV19 and TRBJ2-7; tentatively, D is TRBD2 (5 bases). Trimming took 2 bases from V and 2 from J, leaving 10 bases between them. The V gene's germline CDR1 is LNHDA and CDR2 SQIVND (reference sequence). This CDR3 is built from 14 residues. The CDR3 sequence: CASSIREKTYEQYV. The CDR3, as DNA: TGTGCCAGTAGTATAAGGGAGAAAACCTACGAGCAGTACGTC.

This rearrangement joins TRBV20-1 to TRBJ2-1, with 13 bases lining up with TRBD2. J lost 8 bases, V lost 3 bases, and 4 bases had no gene match. The CDR3 spans 14 residues. Germline CDR1 DFQATT, CDR2 SNEGSKA (reference sequence). In DNA form, the CDR3 reads TGCAGTGCTAGGACTAGCGGGGGGTTGGATGAGCAGTTCTTC. It codes for CSARTSGGLDEQFF.

The chain is built from TRBV13 and TRBJ2-1; D uncertain. The CDR3 spans 14 residues. Germline loops: CDR1 PRHDT, CDR2 FYEKMQ (reference sequence). Trimming removed 0 bases from V and 2 bases from J, with 5 bases in between. CDR3 sequence (DNA): TGTGCCAGCAGCTTAGGCGACCCCTACAATGAGCAGTTCTTC. Protein product: CASSLGDPYNEQFF.

The chain couples TRBV19 to TRBJ2-7; the D is unclear. V was trimmed by 7 bases and J by 5 bases, leaving 9 bases between them. This CDR3 comprises 11 residues. Looked up from germline, CDR1 is LNHDA and CDR2 is SQIVND (reference sequence). CDR3 DNA: TGTGCCAGTACCACCGCACACGAGCAGTACGTC. It translates to CASTTAHEQYV.

This clonotype was detected a few times. V usage is TRBV4-3 and J usage is TRBJ1-2; D is perhaps TRBD1 (5 bases). Trimming took off 3 bases at V and 6 bases at J, with 11 bases between the two ends. CDR1 and CDR2 (germline): LGHNA, YSLEER. The CDR3 length is 13 residues. The CDR3 loop reads CASSHREYNGYTF. The CDR3 region has the DNA TGCGCCAGCAGCCACAGGGAGTACAATGGCTACACCTTC.

This clonotype was counted between two and nine times. The chain employs TRBV9 and TRBJ2-7; D is undetermined. CDR3 size: 15 residues. Looked up from germline, CDR1 is SGDLS and CDR2 is YYNGEE. V was clipped by 4 bases and J by 0 bases, with 14 bases between them. The CDR3 region is CASSPRHQSSYEQYF. DNA for the CDR3: TGTGCCAGCAGCCCACGACACCAGAGCTCCTACGAGCAGTACTTC.

This chain connects TRBV29-1 to TRBJ1-2; D not certain. The CDR3 is made up of 11 amino acids. Germline CDR1 is SQVTM and CDR2 is ANQGSEA. The V gene lost 4 bases and the J gene lost 6 bases, with 9 bases spanning the gap. The CDR3 DNA sequence: TGCAGCGTTGTGGAGGTGAATGGCTACACCTTC. Its translation: CSVVEVNGYTF.

The J gene is TRBJ1-1, the V gene TRBV12-5; 10 nucleotides align to TRBD1. With 5 bases clipped from V and 4 bases from J, the junction kept 7 bases outside the gene matches. The CDR3 length is 15 residues. Germline V gene sequence: CDR1 LGHNT, CDR2 FRNRAP. The CDR3 protein is CASGQGQGLGTEAFF. DNA of the CDR3: TGTGCTAGTGGTCAGGGACAGGGGCTGGGCACTGAAGCTTTCTTT.

This clonotype was observed a handful of times. V usage is TRBV7-9 and J usage is TRBJ2-7; unclear D gene. This CDR3 region has 12 residues. Trimming took off 1 base at V and 2 bases at J, with 3 bases between the two ends. Per germline, CDR1 SEHNR and CDR2 FQNEAQ (reference sequence). CDR3 loop: CASSLETYEQYF. DNA of the CDR3: TGTGCCAGCAGCTTAGAGACCTACGAGCAGTACTTC.

The V and J genes are TRBV6-6 and TRBJ2-3; weak D call: TRBD2 (5 bases). The CDR3 runs to 13 residues. V was pared by 7 bases and J by 2 bases, with 10 bases between. CDR1 and CDR2 from the germline V gene are MNHNY and SVGAGI (reference sequence). The CDR3 loop is CASTRTVTDTQYF. DNA for the CDR3: TGTGCCAGCACCCGGACTGTCACAGATACGCAGTATTTT.

V usage is TRBV29-1 and J usage is TRBJ1-1, with D possibly matching TRBD1 (5 bases). With 7 bases removed from V and 6 bases from J, the gap between germline ends came to 12 bases. Looked up from germline, CDR1 is SQVTM and CDR2 is ANQGSEA. CDR3 length: 11 residues. CDR3 nucleotide sequence: TGCAGCGGCGCCCAGGGCGCTGAAGCTTTCTTT. This translates into CSGAQGAEAFF.

This clonotype occurred once. The J gene is TRBJ2-1, the V gene TRBV7-9; D might be TRBD2 (5 bases). V was trimmed by 7 bases and J by 12 bases, leaving 13 bases between them. The CDR3 runs to 11 residues. Germline CDR1 SEHNR, CDR2 FQNEAQ (reference sequence). CDR3: CASTPGNRQFF. DNA for the CDR3: TGTGCCAGCACCCCCGGGAATAGGCAGTTCTTC.

The V call is TRBV7-9, the J call TRBJ2-4; no definite D call. This CDR3 has 15 residues. From germline, CDR1 is SEHNR and CDR2 FQNEAQ (reference sequence). V lost 5 bases, J lost 5 bases, and 16 bases lay in between. CDR3 DNA sequence: TGTGCCAGCAGCCCGTCCGCGGAGACTGAAAACATTCAGTACTTC. It yields the protein CASSPSAETENIQYF.

This clonotype was seen more than once but under ten times. CDR3 DNA sequence: TGTGCCAGCAAAACAGGGTCGGCTAATGAAAAACTGTTTTTT. Translating gives CASKTGSANEKLFF. The rearrangement joins TRBV7-2 to TRBJ1-4; a weak D match, TRBD1 (6 bases). V was cut by 7 bases and J by 3 bases, with 12 bases left in between. This CDR3 contains 14 residues. Looked up from germline, CDR1 is SGHTA and CDR2 is FQGNSA.

V gene TRBV5-1 combines with J gene TRBJ2-2, with D perhaps matching TRBD1 (5 bases). This CDR3 has 15 amino acids. Trimming removed 6 bases at V and 0 bases at J, with 12 bases between. In germline, CDR1 is SGHRS, CDR2 YFSETQ. In DNA form, the CDR3 reads TGCGCCAGCATCCCAGGGCCATCGAACACCGGGGAGCTGTTTTTT. Its protein is CASIPGPSNTGELFF.

Many counts were recorded for this clonotype. The chain has TRBV7-2 and TRBJ2-6, with D hard to call. The germline CDR1 and CDR2 sequences are SGHTA and FQGNSA. Trimming pared 5 bases from V and 0 bases from J, leaving 8 bases between. The CDR3 contains 15 residues. CDR3 nucleotides: TGTGCCAGCAGCCTAAGAAGCTCTGGGGCCAACGTCCTGACTTTC. Its protein is CASSLRSSGANVLTF.

The chain combines TRBV14 with TRBJ2-1, with 12 bases matching TRBD2. Germline CDR1 SGHDN, CDR2 FVKESK. V shed 3 bases and J 2 bases; nucleotides not matched to a gene: 8. The CDR3 extends over 18 amino acids. The CDR3 sequence is CASSQGGLAGDAYNEQFF. CDR3 bases: TGTGCCAGCAGCCAGGGGGGACTAGCGGGCGATGCCTACAATGAGCAGTTCTTC.

The rearrangement joins TRBV5-1 to TRBJ2-5; 7 nucleotides agree with TRBD1. The germline V gene encodes CDR1 SGHRS and CDR2 YFSETQ. This CDR3 is built from 15 residues. V was clipped by 0 bases and J by 4 bases; unmatched bases: 6. Here the CDR3 DNA reads TGCGCCAGCAGCTTGGTTACGACAGGGAGAGAGACCCAGTACTTC. Its translation is CASSLVTTGRETQYF.

The chain has TRBV18 and TRBJ2-2; D ambiguous. The CDR3 contains 15 residues. Germline loops: CDR1 KGHSH, CDR2 LQKENI. V was pared by 6 bases and J by 3 bases, with 14 bases between. As DNA, the CDR3 is TGTGCCAGCTCCCTAGAATCCACCCACACCGGGGAGCTGTTTTTT. It translates to CASSLESTHTGELFF. The variable domain in full, completed from reference TRBV18 and TRBJ2-2, reads NAGVMQNPRHLVRRRGQEARLRCSPMKGHSHVYWYRQLPEEGLKFMVYLQKENIIDESGMPKERFSAEFPKEGPSILRIQQVVRGDSAAYFCASSLESTHTGELFFGEGSRLTVL.

The chain carries TRBV19 and TRBJ2-3, with D unresolved. Trimming stripped 7 bases from V and 7 bases from J, with 3 bases between. This CDR3 region has 9 residues. Germline CDR1 is LNHDA and CDR2 is SQIVND (reference sequence). The CDR3 DNA reads TGTGCCAGTACAAATACGCAGTATTTT. Encoded protein: CASTNTQYF.

V usage is TRBV5-4 and J usage is TRBJ2-3; maybe TRBD2 (5 bases). The CDR3 loop spans 12 amino acids. Germline CDR1 is SGHNT and CDR2 is YYREEE (reference sequence). The V end lost 4 bases, the J end lost 5 bases, and 8 bases lay between the germline ends. CDR3 nucleotides: TGTGCCAGCAGCCACACTAGAGATACGCAGTATTTT. It is translated as CASSHTRDTQYF.

The chain joins TRBV6-4 to TRBJ1-2; D possibly corresponds to TRBD1 (6 bases). Trimming shortened V by 2 bases and J by 8 bases, and 12 bases separated the two germline ends. The CDR3 covers 13 residues. CDR1 is MRHNA and CDR2 is SNTAGT in the germline V gene. In DNA, the CDR3 is TGTGCCAGCAGTGACGGGGGCCCCAGGGGCTACACCTTC. Translating gives CASSDGGPRGYTF.

This clonotype came up a few times. The chain combines TRBV2 with TRBJ2-7; D is uncertain. The CDR3 totals 13 residues. Trimming cost V 3 bases and J 3 bases, with 9 bases left between them. Germline CDR1 reads SNHLY; CDR2 reads FYNNEI. CDR3: CASSDKQIYEQYV. In nucleotides, the CDR3 is TGTGCCAGCAGTGATAAACAGATCTACGAGCAGTACGTC.

The genes are TRBV6-1 and TRBJ1-2; a weak D match, TRBD1 (6 bases). Germline CDR1 is MNHNS and CDR2 is SASEGT. The V end was cut by 5 bases, the J end by 8 bases, with 18 bases between. The CDR3 spans 14 residues. For the CDR3, the DNA is TGTGCCAGCAGTCCCACAGGGAAAATCGGAGGCTACACCTTC. Its translation: CASSPTGKIGGYTF.

The V call is TRBV4-3, the J call TRBJ2-3, with D hard to call. This CDR3 has 16 residues. Trimming stripped 0 bases from V and 2 bases from J, with 12 bases between. The germline V gene has CDR1 LGHNA and CDR2 YSLEER. CDR3 nucleotide sequence: TGCGCCAGCAGCCAAGAAGCATGGGTGCCCACAGATACGCAGTATTTT. This gives the protein CASSQEAWVPTDTQYF.

The rearrangement joins TRBV27 to TRBJ2-4, with 8 bases identical to TRBD1. Germline CDR1 is MNHEY and CDR2 is SMNVEV (reference sequence). V dropped 6 bases and J dropped 8; count of bases not matched to a gene: 6. The CDR3 has 13 amino acids. CDR3 sequence (DNA): TGTGCCAGCAGCTTGGGACAGGTACACATTCAGTACTTC. Encoded protein: CASSLGQVHIQYF.

In its sample, this clonotype was seen a few times. V is TRBV12-5 and J is TRBJ2-5; 8 nucleotides line up with TRBD1. Germline CDR1 LGHNT, CDR2 FRNRAP. CDR3 length: 18 residues. With V trimmed by 7 bases and J by 1 base, 17 bases remained unmatched. CDR3 bases: TGTGCTAGTGTTCGGTGCTGGACAGGGTTGTCCGTCCAAGAGACCCAGTACTTC. Protein product: CASVRCWTGLSVQETQYF. Drawing the rest from reference TRBV12-5 and TRBJ2-5, the complete variable domain is DARVTQTPRHKVTEMGQEVTMRCQPILGHNTVFWYRQTMMQGLELLAYFRNRAPLDDSGMPKDRFSAEMPDATLATLKIQPSEPRDSAVYFCASVRCWTGLSVQETQYFGPGTRLLVL.

The V and J genes are TRBV5-1 and TRBJ2-7; possibly TRBD1 or TRBD2 for D (6 bases each). Trimming left V 4 bases short and J 6 bases short, with 20 bases between. The CDR3 has 15 amino acids. Germline V lookup: CDR1 SGHRS, CDR2 YFSETQ. The CDR3 nucleotides read TGCGCCAGCAGCCTGGGACTTCCGGGGGCCGGCGAGCAGTACTTC. Its translation is CASSLGLPGAGEQYF. The entire variable domain, with the rest obtained from reference TRBV5-1 and TRBJ2-7, is as follows: KAGVTQTPRYLIKTRGQQVTLSCSPISGHRSVSWYQQTPGQGLQFLFEYFSETQRNKGNFPGRFSGRQFSNSRSEMNVSTLELGDSALYLCASSLGLPGAGEQYFGPGTRLTVT.

This chain uses TRBV10-3 with TRBJ2-2; TRBD2 might be the D (5 bases). The CDR3 runs to 15 residues. The germline V gene encodes CDR1 ENHRY and CDR2 SYGVKD. V lost 6 bases and J 2 bases, leaving 13 bases between the germline ends. The CDR3 DNA sequence: TGTGCCATCAGCCCGGCCGGACTTAACACCGGGGAGCTGTTTTTT. Protein: CAISPAGLNTGELFF.